The 31 T cell receptor beta chains in this list originate from one sample, sequenced in a study of blood T cell repertoires in COVID-19. Sequencing used immunoSEQ multiplex PCR; TCRdb keeps in-frame clones, though not all of them. The profile shows around 100,000 clones, less than 95% of them singletons. Specimen: peripheral blood. These receptors all stem from a human donor with active COVID-19. The donor label of this sample is uncertain.

This chain joins TRBV5-6 and TRBJ1-2, with D possibly matching TRBD1 (5 bases). The V and J ends lost 1 base and 6 bases respectively, with 16 bases between them. Germline loops: CDR1 SGHDT, CDR2 YYEEEE. The CDR3 contains 15 residues. The DNA for the CDR3 is TGTGCCAGCAGCTTGACTCTAGGGGTTTACGATGGCTACACCTTC. It is translated as CASSLTLGVYDGYTF.

The chain combines TRBV29-1 with TRBJ1-1; tentative D call: TRBD1 (5 bases). CDR1 is SQVTM, CDR2 ANQGSEA, per germline. CDR3 length: 14 amino acids. The germline V and J ends were trimmed by 5 bases and 1 base, with 14 bases remaining between them. DNA for the CDR3: TGCAGCGTTTCCTCCTGGGGCGGGAACACTGAAGCTTTCTTT. It codes for CSVSSWGGNTEAFF. The full variable domain, with the rest looked up from reference TRBV29-1 and TRBJ1-1, is SAVISQKPSRDICQRGTSLTIQCQVDSQVTMMFWYRQQPGQSLTLIATANQGSEATYESGFVIDKFPISRPNLTFSTLTVSNMSPEDSSIYLCSVSSWGGNTEAFFGQGTRLTVV.

This clone occurred once. The genes are TRBV13 and TRBJ1-4; TRBD1 matches at 8 bases. Germline lookup yields CDR1 PRHDT and CDR2 FYEKMQ (reference sequence). CDR3 size: 15 residues. With V trimmed by 2 bases and J by 6 bases, 5 bases remained unmatched. CDR3 bases: TGTGCCAGCAGCTTACGGGGGACAGGATATGAAAAACTGTTTTTT. It encodes CASSLRGTGYEKLFF.

This chain connects TRBV4-2 to TRBJ2-3; TRBD1 matches 12 bases. This CDR3 region has 17 residues. V gave up 4 bases and J gave up 6 bases; unmatched junction bases: 11. Germline V gene lookup returns CDR1 LGHNA and CDR2 YNFKEQ. CDR3 sequence reads: CASSPVPGTGGSDTQYF. The CDR3 DNA follows: TGTGCCAGCAGCCCCGTGCCCGGGACAGGGGGCTCGGATACGCAGTATTTT.

This clone was seen once. The V gene is TRBV5-1, the J gene TRBJ1-2; a possible D gene is TRBD1 (6 bases). Germline CDR1 is SGHRS and CDR2 is YFSETQ. Trimming removed 0 bases from V and 5 bases from J, with 8 bases in between. This CDR3 spans 13 amino acids. The chain's CDR3 is CASSLARGYGYTF. The DNA of the CDR3 is TGCGCCAGCAGCTTGGCCAGGGGTTATGGCTACACCTTC. The full variable domain, in which reference TRBV5-1 and TRBJ1-2 provide the parts outside the CDR3, is KAGVTQTPRYLIKTRGQQVTLSCSPISGHRSVSWYQQTPGQGLQFLFEYFSETQRNKGNFPGRFSGRQFSNSRSEMNVSTLELGDSALYLCASSLARGYGYTFGSGTRLTVV.

The chain uses TRBV4-1 and TRBJ1-5; 8 nucleotides agree with TRBD1. After removal of 1 base from V and 11 bases from J, the junction contained 4 bases not matched to a gene. Germline V lookup: CDR1 MGHRA, CDR2 YSYEKL. This CDR3 is built from 13 residues. In DNA form, the CDR3 reads TGCGCCAGCAGCCAAGTGCAGGGGGCTACCCAGCATTTT. Amino acids: CASSQVQGATQHF.

V gene TRBV27 combines with J gene TRBJ2-7; TRBD1 is a possible D gene (6 bases). V lost 2 bases to trimming and J lost 4 bases, with 12 bases between them. Germline CDR1 is MNHEY and CDR2 is SMNVEV (reference sequence). CDR3 length equals 14 residues. The CDR3 reads CASSLGQTIYEQYF. CDR3 in DNA: TGTGCCAGCAGTTTAGGACAGACGATTTACGAGCAGTACTTC.

The chain employs TRBV4-2 and TRBJ1-6; 9 bases match TRBD1. Germline trimming cut 3 bases from V and 11 bases from J; bases unmatched to any gene: 8. This CDR3 has 15 residues. Germline CDR1 LGHNA, CDR2 YNFKEQ. CDR3 in amino acids: CASSQFGQGRAPLHF. The CDR3 DNA reads TGTGCCAGCAGCCAGTTCGGACAGGGGAGGGCACCCCTCCACTTT.

The genes are TRBV27 and TRBJ2-3, with 12 bases aligning to TRBD2. The CDR3 is 16 residues long. Germline CDR1 and CDR2: MNHEY and SMNVEV (reference sequence). Unmatched junction bases numbered 7, after V lost 2 bases and J lost 7 bases. This CDR3 reads CASSLGALAGGNTQYF. As DNA, the CDR3 is TGTGCCAGCAGTTTAGGGGCGCTAGCGGGGGGGAATACGCAGTATTTT.

This chain uses TRBV13 with TRBJ1-2, with TRBD1 as a possible D gene (5 bases). The germline V and J ends were trimmed by 3 bases and 7 bases, with 12 bases remaining between them. Germline CDR1 is PRHDT and CDR2 is FYEKMQ (reference sequence). This CDR3 has 13 residues. CDR3 region: CASSLGFGAGYTF. The CDR3 coding sequence is TGTGCCAGCAGCTTGGGTTTTGGGGCTGGCTACACCTTC. The full variable domain, rest sourced from reference TRBV13 and TRBJ1-2, is AAGVIQSPRHLIKEKRETATLKCYPIPRHDTVYWYQQGPGQDPQFLISFYEKMQSDKGSIPDRFSAQQFSDYHSELNMSSLELGDSALYFCASSLGFGAGYTFGSGTRLTVV.

The genes are TRBV29-1 and TRBJ2-1, with TRBD2 matching 10 bases. CDR1 and CDR2 from the germline V gene are SQVTM and ANQGSEA. This CDR3 comprises 16 residues. The junction had 9 bases not matched to a gene; V was cut back by 3 bases and J by 4 bases. The CDR3 reads CSVDLSGGVLYNEQFF. CDR3 nucleotides: TGCAGCGTTGACCTAAGCGGGGGGGTTCTATACAATGAGCAGTTCTTC.

V and J are TRBV5-1 and TRBJ1-2, with TRBD1 identical over 7 bases. This CDR3 has 16 amino acids. Trimming took 1 base from V and 5 from J; bases not matched to a gene: 11. The germline CDR1 and CDR2 sequences are SGHRS and YFSETQ. The CDR3 DNA follows: TGCGCCAGCAGCTTGTTAACAGGGGAGAGTCGGTATGGCTACACCTTC. Its translation: CASSLLTGESRYGYTF.

V usage is TRBV28 and J usage is TRBJ1-2, with D unresolved. Trimming took off 6 bases at V and 4 bases at J, with 12 bases between the two ends. This CDR3 comprises 13 residues. The germline gives CDR1 MDHEN, CDR2 SYDVKM. The CDR3 DNA reads as TGTGCCAGCAGCCCTACTCCTATCTATGGCTACACCTTC. This codes for CASSPTPIYGYTF.

The chain carries TRBV6-5 and TRBJ1-2; no reliable D call. Germline CDR1 and CDR2: MNHEY and SVGAGI. CDR3 length equals 15 residues. Trimming took off 0 bases at V and 8 bases at J, with 16 bases between the two ends. The CDR3 region has the DNA TGTGCCAGCAGTTACTCAGAAGGTTTCTTACAGGGCTACACCTTC. Its translation is CASSYSEGFLQGYTF.

The chain carries TRBV9 and TRBJ1-6; 10 bases match TRBD1. Germline CDR1 SGDLS, CDR2 YYNGEE. Trimming at V came to 0 bases and at J to 7 bases, leaving 1 base not matched to a gene. The CDR3 contains 15 residues. CDR3 in amino acids: CASSVEDRGNSPLHF. Written as DNA, the CDR3 is TGTGCCAGCAGCGTAGAGGACAGGGGGAATTCACCCCTCCACTTT.

This sequence joins TRBV10-2 and TRBJ1-1; no definite D call. Per the germline V gene, CDR1 is WSHSY and CDR2 is SAAADI. Trimming left V 6 bases short and J 3 bases short, with 20 bases between. The CDR3 runs to 16 residues. The DNA for the CDR3 is TGCGCCAGCAGCGAAACCATTGGGATCGGGGACACTGAAGCTTTCTTT. This sequence encodes CASSETIGIGDTEAFF.

V and J are TRBV10-1 and TRBJ1-1; TRBD1 agrees at 9 bases. CDR1 is WNHNN, CDR2 SYGVQD, per germline (reference sequence). Trimming removed 6 bases from V and 2 bases from J; junction bases left unmatched: 7. This CDR3 region has 15 residues. Here the CDR3 reads CASSASGQGNTEAFF. CDR3 DNA sequence: TGCGCCAGCAGCGCTTCGGGACAGGGAAACACTGAAGCTTTCTTT.

The V and J genes are TRBV21-1 and TRBJ2-1; the D call in the table, TRBD2, was not verified against the DNA. TRBV21-1 is a known pseudogene. The length of the CDR3 is 19 residues. The CDR3 sequence: CASTSGTSGGAPAYNEQFF. Here the CDR3 DNA reads TGTGCCAGCACCTCGGGGACTAGCGGGGGGGCACCCGCCTACAATGAGCAGTTCTTC.

A single count supports this clone. At one of its ends the junction is not consistent with the germline gene, which may arise from a read error. This chain links TRBV7-7 with TRBJ2-7; D might be TRBD1 (6 bases). Germline V lookup: CDR1 SSHAT, CDR2 FNYEAQ (reference sequence). This CDR3 has 14 amino acids. The CDR3 spells CASSLANRVDEQYF. CDR3 nucleotides: TGTGCTAGCAGCTTAGCTAACAGGGTCGACGAGCAGTACTTC.

The chain combines TRBV18 with TRBJ1-5, with D perhaps matching TRBD1 (5 bases). The CDR3 loop spans 15 amino acids. Germline V lookup: CDR1 KGHSH, CDR2 LQKENI. V was shortened by 1 base and J by 0 bases, with 7 bases between the two germline ends. CDR3 residues: CASSPLGGSNQPQHF. In DNA, the CDR3 is TGTGCCAGCTCACCACTCGGGGGTAGCAATCAGCCCCAGCATTTT. The variable domain in full, with the rest retrieved from reference TRBV18 and TRBJ1-5, is NAGVMQNPRHLVRRRGQEARLRCSPMKGHSHVYWYRQLPEEGLKFMVYLQKENIIDESGMPKERFSAEFPKEGPSILRIQQVVRGDSAAYFCASSPLGGSNQPQHFGDGTRLSIL.

The CDR3 DNA sequence: TGTGCCAACCTTGACAGCTCGAACACTGAAGCTTTCTTT. It specifies CANLDSSNTEAFF. The V gene is TRBV2, the J gene TRBJ1-1, with D possibly TRBD1 on 5 matching bases. V was pared by 10 bases and J by 1 base, with 13 bases between. Germline-derived CDR1 and CDR2 are SNHLY and FYNNEI. This CDR3 is 13 amino acids long.

This chain connects TRBV7-2 to TRBJ2-7; TRBD2 aligns across 7 bases. Germline V lookup: CDR1 SGHTA, CDR2 FQGNSA. The V segment lost 5 bases and the J segment 0 bases; nucleotides outside the gene matches: 7. The CDR3 length is 15 residues. The CDR3 coding sequence is TGTGCCAGCAGCGCTCCCGGGGGGTTCTCCTACGAGCAGTACTTC. This gives the protein CASSAPGGFSYEQYF.

In DNA, the CDR3 is TGTGCCAGCAGCTTAAATACTTACACCGGGGAGCTGTTTTTT. Translating gives CASSLNTYTGELFF. The rearrangement joins TRBV11-2 to TRBJ2-2, with no clear D. CDR3 length: 14 amino acids. V lost 2 bases to trimming and J lost 3 bases, with 7 bases between them. Germline V gene lookup returns CDR1 SGHAT and CDR2 FQNNGV.

The rearrangement uses TRBV28 and TRBJ1-2; no clear D gene. Germline lookup yields CDR1 MDHEN and CDR2 SYDVKM. The CDR3 contains 13 residues. The germline V and J ends were trimmed by 3 bases and 8 bases, with 13 bases remaining between them. The CDR3 spells CASSFRGQMGYTF. CDR3 DNA sequence: TGTGCCAGCAGTTTCAGAGGCCAGATGGGCTACACCTTC.

The chain couples TRBV24-1 to TRBJ2-2; 8 positions agree with TRBD1. The ends lost 5 bases at V and 5 bases at J; junction bases unmatched: 6. Looked up from germline, CDR1 is KGHDR and CDR2 is SFDVKD. There are 15 residues in the CDR3. This CDR3 is CATSAQGAQTGELFF. In nucleotides, the CDR3 is TGTGCCACCAGTGCGCAGGGGGCGCAGACCGGGGAGCTGTTTTTT.

This chain connects TRBV2 to TRBJ2-7; 12 positions match TRBD2. With V trimmed by 6 bases and J by 2 bases, 5 bases remained unmatched. The germline CDR1 and CDR2 sequences are SNHLY and FYNNEI. This CDR3 has 15 residues. CDR3 in DNA: TGTGCCAGCAGCCCTACTAGCGGGGGGCCCTACGAGCAGTACTTC. It translates to CASSPTSGGPYEQYF.

The rearrangement joins TRBV7-3 to TRBJ1-2; 8 bases map to TRBD1. Germline CDR1 reads SGHTA; CDR2 reads FQGTGA. J was trimmed by 6 bases and V by 0 bases; bases with no gene match: 6. This CDR3 contains 15 residues. The DNA of the CDR3 is TGTGCCAGCAGCTTAACGCCAGGGGGCATGGATGGCTACACCTTC. Translation gives CASSLTPGGMDGYTF. Looking up the rest from reference TRBV7-3 and TRBJ1-2 gives the full variable domain: GAGVSQTPSNKVTEKGKYVELRCDPISGHTALYWYRQSLGQGPEFLIYFQGTGAADDSGLPNDRFFAVRPEGSVSTLKIQRTERGDSAVYLCASSLTPGGMDGYTFGSGTRLTVV.

The rearrangement links TRBV5-6 to TRBJ2-7; TRBD2 matches at 13 bases. Per the germline V gene, CDR1 is SGHDT and CDR2 is YYEEEE. The CDR3 contains 15 residues. Unmatched junction bases numbered 2, after V lost 0 bases and J lost 5 bases. DNA of the CDR3: TGTGCCAGCAGCTTGGGTGGACTAGCGGGGGACGAGCAGTACTTC. Its protein product is CASSLGGLAGDEQYF.

The gene calls are TRBV10-1 and TRBJ2-5; D gene ambiguous. The V gene's germline CDR1 is WNHNN and CDR2 SYGVQD (reference sequence). CDR3 length equals 10 residues. V was pared by 6 bases and J by 3 bases, with 2 bases between. CDR3 protein: CASSKETQYF. The CDR3 DNA reads as TGCGCCAGCAGCAAAGAGACCCAGTACTTC.

The genes are TRBV10-3 and TRBJ2-3, with 7 bases aligning to TRBD2. The CDR3 consists of 13 residues. The V gene end was trimmed by 11 bases and the J gene end by 6 bases; junction bases not matched to a gene: 11. Germline V gene lookup returns CDR1 ENHRY and CDR2 SYGVKD. The CDR3 DNA is TGTGCCTCGCGGGGGAGCTCGGGGGATACGCAGTATTTT. Translation gives CASRGSSGDTQYF.

This chain links TRBV6-1 with TRBJ1-1; 8 bases are a match to TRBD1. There are 16 residues in the CDR3. Germline loops: CDR1 MNHNS, CDR2 SASEGT. The V segment lost 3 bases and the J segment 1 base; nucleotides outside the gene matches: 7. The CDR3 loop is CASSEGHGTGNTEAFF. The DNA of the CDR3 is TGTGCCAGCAGTGAGGGGCACGGGACAGGGAACACTGAAGCTTTCTTT.